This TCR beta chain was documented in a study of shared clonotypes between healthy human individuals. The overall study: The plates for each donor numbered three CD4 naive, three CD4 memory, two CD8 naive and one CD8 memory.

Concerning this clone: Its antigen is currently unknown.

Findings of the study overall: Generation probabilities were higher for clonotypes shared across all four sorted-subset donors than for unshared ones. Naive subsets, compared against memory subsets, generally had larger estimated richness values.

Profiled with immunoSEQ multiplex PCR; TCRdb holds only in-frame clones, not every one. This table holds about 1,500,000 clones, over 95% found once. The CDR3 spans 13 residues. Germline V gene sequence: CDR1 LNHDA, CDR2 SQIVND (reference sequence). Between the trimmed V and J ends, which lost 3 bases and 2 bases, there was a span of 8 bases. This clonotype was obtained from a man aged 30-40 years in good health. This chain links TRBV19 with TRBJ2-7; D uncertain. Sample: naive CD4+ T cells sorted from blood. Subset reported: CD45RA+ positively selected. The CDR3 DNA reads TGTGCCAGTAGTATTGCACTAACCTACGAGCAGTACTTC. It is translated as CASSIALTYEQYF.